A single sample gave rise to the 32 T cell receptor beta chains below, sequenced in a study of blood T cell repertoires in COVID-19. Using immunoSEQ multiplex PCR, the repertoire was profiled, and TCRdb retains in-frame clones only, with some absent. This table has approximately 350,000 clones, 80% to 85% appearing once. Input material: PBMCs or T cells enriched from blood (not recorded which). These receptor sequences come from a woman between 50 and 59 years old who had recovered from COVID-19.

V and J are TRBV4-2 and TRBJ2-3; D is unresolved. V lost 0 bases, J lost 6 bases, and 7 bases lay in between. Germline V gene sequence: CDR1 LGHNA, CDR2 YNFKEQ. The CDR3 covers 13 residues. The chain's CDR3 is CASSQDSRDTQYF. CDR3 bases: TGTGCCAGCAGCCAAGATTCGCGGGATACGCAGTATTTT.

The chain uses TRBV7-2 and TRBJ2-3; perhaps TRBD2 as D (5 bases). The germline gives CDR1 SGHTA, CDR2 FQGNSA. This CDR3 has 17 residues. V shed 5 bases and J shed 0 bases, with 18 bases lying between them. The CDR3 protein is CASSPPLWRTSTDTQYF. The CDR3, as DNA: TGTGCCAGCAGCCCCCCGCTGTGGAGGACTAGCACAGATACGCAGTATTTT.

This chain joins TRBV7-2 and TRBJ2-7, with 10 nucleotides matching TRBD1. V trimming: 0 bases; J trimming: 4 bases; junction bases outside the gene matches: 3. The germline V gene has CDR1 SGHTA and CDR2 FQGNSA. The CDR3 is 15 amino acids. The CDR3, as DNA: TGTGCCAGCAGCTTAGCTCCGGGACAGGGGTACGAGCAGTACTTC. Translating gives CASSLAPGQGYEQYF.

The rearrangement uses TRBV4-2 and TRBJ2-5, with D possibly TRBD2 on 5 matching bases. Germline assignment: CDR1 LGHNA and CDR2 YNFKEQ. Trimming cost V 1 base and J 2 bases, with 14 bases left between them. This CDR3 contains 16 residues. The CDR3 reads CASSQVGADRQETQYF. The CDR3, as DNA: TGTGCCAGCAGCCAAGTCGGAGCGGACCGACAAGAGACCCAGTACTTC.

V usage is TRBV4-2 and J usage is TRBJ1-3; D gene ambiguous. CDR1 and CDR2 (germline): LGHNA, YNFKEQ. The CDR3 contains 15 residues. V lost 0 bases and J 0 bases, leaving 6 bases between the germline ends. The CDR3 loop is CASSQDHNSGNTIYF. CDR3 in DNA: TGTGCCAGCAGCCAAGATCACAACTCTGGAAACACCATATATTTT.

The genes are TRBV10-3 and TRBJ2-7, with 12 nucleotides matching TRBD2. CDR1 and CDR2 (germline): ENHRY, SYGVKD. The V segment lost 9 bases and the J segment 4 bases; nucleotides outside the gene matches: 7. The CDR3 is 14 amino acids. The CDR3 nucleotides read TGTGCCATTTCGACTAGCGGGAGTGGGTACGAGCAGTACTTC. It specifies CAISTSGSGYEQYF.

This clone has only one observation. This chain joins TRBV9 and TRBJ1-6; no reliable D call. This CDR3 contains 14 residues. Germline loops: CDR1 SGDLS, CDR2 YYNGEE. Trimming shortened V by 0 bases and J by 9 bases, and 10 bases separated the two germline ends. CDR3 in DNA: TGTGCCAGCAGCGTAGCCCCGACACTTTCACCCCTCCACTTT. Translation gives CASSVAPTLSPLHF.

V usage is TRBV11-1 and J usage is TRBJ1-4; the D is unclear. V lost 1 base and J 0 bases, leaving 6 bases between the germline ends. Germline V CDR1 and CDR2: SGHAT, FQDESV (reference sequence). CDR3 size: 15 residues. The CDR3 DNA sequence: TGTGCCAGCAGCTTAGGCGGGACAACTAATGAAAAACTGTTTTTT. This gives the protein CASSLGGTTNEKLFF.

The chain couples TRBV29-1 to TRBJ1-2; TRBD1 is a possible D gene (5 bases). The CDR3 runs 11 residues. Germline V gene data show CDR1 as SQVTM and CDR2 as ANQGSEA. V dropped 3 bases and J dropped 6 bases, with 8 bases sitting between them. The CDR3: CSVEGLDGYTF. CDR3 DNA: TGCAGCGTTGAGGGACTGGATGGCTACACCTTC.

The rearrangement joins TRBV19 to TRBJ1-2; D not certain. This CDR3 region has 12 residues. Trimming removed 1 base from V and 10 bases from J, with 10 bases in between. Germline V CDR1 and CDR2: LNHDA, SQIVND (reference sequence). The CDR3 spells CASSIVGRDYTF. The CDR3 DNA is TGTGCCAGTAGTATAGTAGGACGGGACTACACCTTC.

V is TRBV7-2 and J is TRBJ2-3; 7 nucleotides align to TRBD1. J gave up 12 bases and V 2 bases, and 11 bases lay outside the gene matches. Germline CDR1 is SGHTA and CDR2 is FQGNSA. The CDR3 consists of 14 residues. The CDR3 protein is CASSLIIGPGGQYF. CDR3 bases: TGTGCCAGCAGCTTAATTATTGGTCCAGGGGGTCAGTATTTT.

This clone turned up a few times. The chain links TRBV30 to TRBJ2-7; 8 bases line up with TRBD2. The trim removed 8 bases at V and 1 base at J, leaving 10 bases unmatched. Germline V lookup: CDR1 GTSNPN, CDR2 SVGIG (reference sequence). The CDR3 spans 14 residues. Written as DNA, the CDR3 is TGTGCCGGTCAGGCGCGGGAGGCTTCCTACGAGCAGTACTTC. Protein: CAGQAREASYEQYF.

This clone occurred once. This chain joins TRBV9 and TRBJ2-1, with 8 bases fitting TRBD1. The junction had 5 bases not matched to a gene; V was cut back by 0 bases and J by 9 bases. CDR1 and CDR2 from the germline V gene are SGDLS and YYNGEE. The CDR3 extends over 14 amino acids. The CDR3, as DNA: TGTGCCAGCAGCGTAGGGACAGGGTTATCTGAGCAGTTCTTC. Translated: CASSVGTGLSEQFF.

This chain joins TRBV11-3 and TRBJ2-7; a weak D match, TRBD2 (5 bases). In germline, CDR1 is SGHNT, CDR2 YENEEA. Trimming took off 4 bases at V and 2 bases at J, with 12 bases between the two ends. This CDR3 comprises 14 residues. Written as DNA, the CDR3 is TGTGCCAGCAGCTCGCCGGGATCTACCTACGAGCAGTACTTC. Protein: CASSSPGSTYEQYF.

The J gene is TRBJ2-1, the V gene TRBV6-5; D perhaps matches TRBD1 (5 bases). Germline V CDR1 and CDR2: MNHEY, SVGAGI. The CDR3 spans 13 residues. Trimming removed 6 bases from V and 9 bases from J, with 15 bases in between. The CDR3 protein is CASSPAGIGEQFF. The CDR3 DNA is TGTGCCAGCAGCCCAGCAGGGATCGGTGAGCAGTTCTTC.

This clone was found once. V and J are TRBV5-1 and TRBJ2-7; no firm D call. V was clipped by 4 bases and J by 0 bases, with 17 bases between them. This CDR3 spans 16 amino acids. Germline assignment: CDR1 SGHRS and CDR2 YFSETQ. The chain's CDR3 is CASSRSWAVDSYEQYF. In DNA, the CDR3 is TGCGCCAGCAGCCGTTCTTGGGCCGTCGACTCCTACGAGCAGTACTTC.

The V call is TRBV11-1, the J call TRBJ1-6; D remains ambiguous. Per germline, CDR1 SGHAT and CDR2 FQDESV (reference sequence). V was trimmed by 5 bases and J by 9 bases, leaving 17 bases between them. The CDR3 length is 15 residues. CDR3 loop: CASSPGAGLPSPLHF. The CDR3 DNA follows: TGTGCCAGCAGCCCAGGAGCGGGCCTGCCTTCACCCCTCCACTTT.

The chain combines TRBV5-1 with TRBJ2-3; D is perhaps TRBD1 (5 bases). Trimming cost V 0 bases and J 4 bases, with 9 bases left between them. Per the germline V gene, CDR1 is SGHRS and CDR2 is YFSETQ. CDR3 length: 14 residues. The CDR3 nucleotides are TGCGCCAGCAGCTTGGGGGGCCGGCCAGATACGCAGTATTTT. The encoded protein is CASSLGGRPDTQYF.

This chain uses TRBV5-1 with TRBJ1-2; 8 nucleotides agree with TRBD1. The CDR3 has 12 amino acids. Germline V gene sequence: CDR1 SGHRS, CDR2 YFSETQ. After removal of 4 bases from V and 14 bases from J, the junction contained 10 bases not matched to a gene. The CDR3 protein is CASSQEQGVKTF. DNA for the CDR3: TGCGCCAGCAGCCAGGAACAGGGGGTTAAGACCTTC.

The chain employs TRBV19 and TRBJ2-3, with a possible D match to TRBD2 (5 bases). Germline-derived CDR1 and CDR2 are LNHDA and SQIVND (reference sequence). This CDR3 spans 16 amino acids. V was shortened by 3 bases and J by 1 base, with 14 bases between the two germline ends. The CDR3 loop is CASSMNPPGGTDTQYF. CDR3 coding DNA: TGTGCCAGTAGTATGAATCCTCCCGGGGGCACAGATACGCAGTATTTT.

The count of this clone is one. This chain connects TRBV6-2 or TRBV6-3 to TRBJ2-7, with D hard to call. This CDR3 is 13 amino acids long. The germline V and J ends were trimmed by 4 bases and 2 bases, with 9 bases remaining between them. From germline, CDR1 is MNHEY and CDR2 SVGEGT. The DNA for the CDR3 is TGTGCCAGCAGTTCCTTGCAGACCTACGAGCAGTACTTC. This gives the protein CASSSLQTYEQYF.

The V and J genes are TRBV21-1 and TRBJ1-4; the table assigns TRBD1, which was not confirmed against the DNA. TRBV21-1 is a documented pseudogene. This CDR3 spans 17 amino acids. CDR3 in amino acids: CASSKRGTDATNEKLFF. CDR3 coding DNA: TGTGCCAGCAGCAAGAGGGGGACGGATGCAACTAATGAAAAACTGTTTTTT.

In its sample, this clone was seen once. The V call is TRBV20-1, the J call TRBJ2-1; D unresolved. Trimming pared 5 bases from V and 9 bases from J, leaving 8 bases between. Per the germline V gene, CDR1 is DFQATT and CDR2 is SNEGSKA (reference sequence). The CDR3 runs 10 residues. CDR3 DNA: TGCAGTGCTCACGGTCTTGAGCAGTTCTTC. It translates to CSAHGLEQFF.

The J gene is TRBJ1-5, the V gene TRBV15; 9 nucleotides line up with TRBD1. The CDR3 contains 17 residues. V lost 0 bases, J lost 3 bases, and 6 bases stayed unmatched. Germline loops: CDR1 LNHNV, CDR2 YYDKDF (reference sequence). The CDR3 sequence: CATSRDLQGANNQPQHF. CDR3 sequence (DNA): TGTGCCACCAGCAGAGACTTACAGGGGGCCAACAATCAGCCCCAGCATTTT.

The chain combines TRBV11-2 with TRBJ1-2; D call uncertain. V was pared by 1 base and J by 0 bases, with 6 bases between. Germline CDR1 SGHAT, CDR2 FQNNGV. The length of the CDR3 is 14 residues. The CDR3 is CASSLAGANYGYTF. For the CDR3, the DNA is TGTGCCAGCAGCTTAGCCGGAGCTAACTATGGCTACACCTTC. The variable domain in full, with the rest retrieved from reference TRBV11-2 and TRBJ1-2, is EAGVAQSPRYKIIEKRQSVAFWCNPISGHATLYWYQQILGQGPKLLIQFQNNGVVDDSQLPKDRFSAERLKGVDSTLKIQPAKLEDSAVYLCASSLAGANYGYTFGSGTRLTVV.

The chain couples TRBV7-2 to TRBJ2-3, with 9 bases that match TRBD2. Germline lookup yields CDR1 SGHTA and CDR2 FQGNSA. There are 17 residues in the CDR3. The ends lost 5 bases at V and 5 bases at J; junction bases unmatched: 14. The CDR3 region is CASSLQLGSGGGDTQYF. In nucleotides, the CDR3 is TGTGCCAGCAGCCTACAATTGGGTAGCGGGGGCGGAGATACGCAGTATTTT.

This clone turned up a few times. This chain uses TRBV7-3 with TRBJ2-7; D call uncertain. The germline CDR1 and CDR2 sequences are SGHTA and FQGTGA. Trimming cost V 4 bases and J 0 bases, with 7 bases left between them. This CDR3 is built from 13 residues. The chain's CDR3 is CASSSWSSYEQYF. DNA for the CDR3: TGTGCCAGCAGCTCATGGAGCTCCTACGAGCAGTACTTC.

The CDR3 sequence is CASSLDTGLNTEAFF. As DNA, the CDR3 is TGTGCCAGCAGCCTCGATACAGGACTGAACACTGAAGCTTTCTTT. The rearrangement links TRBV5-6 to TRBJ1-1; perhaps TRBD1 as D (5 bases). CDR1 is SGHDT, CDR2 YYEEEE, per germline. V lost 4 bases to trimming and J lost 0 bases, with 13 bases between them. This CDR3 is built from 15 residues.

This chain connects TRBV27 to TRBJ2-2; 7 bases line up with TRBD1. In germline, CDR1 is MNHEY, CDR2 SMNVEV (reference sequence). The CDR3 spans 16 residues. Trimming took 4 bases from V and 6 from J; bases not matched to a gene: 11. The CDR3 region has the DNA TGTGCCAGCAGTTCGTACAGGGACCAGGGGGCCGGGGAGCTGTTTTTT. This sequence encodes CASSSYRDQGAGELFF.

This chain joins TRBV9 and TRBJ2-3; 9 bases line up with TRBD2. Per germline, CDR1 SGDLS and CDR2 YYNGEE. The CDR3 loop spans 15 amino acids. Germline trimming cut 2 bases from V and 11 bases from J; bases unmatched to any gene: 12. The CDR3 region has the DNA TGTGCCAGCAGCGTCTCGACGGCGGGAGGGCCGTTGCAGTATTTT. Translating it yields CASSVSTAGGPLQYF. The variable domain in full, with the rest retrieved from reference TRBV9 and TRBJ2-3, is DSGVTQTPKHLITATGQRVTLRCSPRSGDLSVYWYQQSLDQGLQFLIQYYNGEERAKGNILERFSAQQFPDLHSELNLSSLELGDSALYFCASSVSTAGGPLQYFGPGTRLTVL.

The chain links TRBV30 to TRBJ1-2; 7 positions match TRBD1. Germline V lookup: CDR1 GTSNPN, CDR2 SVGIG (reference sequence). Trimming removed 3 bases from V and 3 bases from J; junction bases left unmatched: 4. The CDR3 spans 13 residues. The chain's CDR3 is CAWSTGEDYGYTF. The CDR3 DNA sequence: TGTGCCTGGAGCACAGGGGAGGACTATGGCTACACCTTC.

V and J are TRBV12-3 or TRBV12-4 and TRBJ1-2; D might be TRBD1 (6 bases). This CDR3 spans 13 amino acids. V shed 6 bases and J shed 4 bases, with 12 bases lying between them. The CDR3 loop reads CASSPSQGYGYTF. For the CDR3, the DNA is TGTGCCAGCAGCCCCTCACAGGGCTATGGCTACACCTTC.